The 16 T cell receptor beta chains reported below all come from one sample, sequenced in a study of PD-L1 blockade in urothelial cancer. The method was immunoSEQ multiplex PCR; TCRdb's version includes in-frame clones alone and lacks a portion of them. The repertoire includes about 56,000 clones, 70% to 90% of them detected once, and under 3.5% sits in the top ten. The specimen was PBMCs, collected around atezolizumab (anti-PD-L1) treatment. These receptors came from a man aged 45-60 years with urothelial cancer.

The V call is TRBV19, the J call TRBJ2-7; no clear D gene. V lost 1 base and J 3 bases, leaving 10 bases between the germline ends. Germline values: CDR1 LNHDA, CDR2 SQIVND (reference sequence). The length of the CDR3 is 14 residues. This CDR3 reads CASSIAVDNYEQYF. In DNA, the CDR3 is TGTGCCAGTAGTATAGCGGTAGATAACTACGAGCAGTACTTC. Based on the CDR3 plus reference TRBV19 and TRBJ2-7, the full variable domain is DGGITQSPKYLFRKEGQNVTLSCEQNLNHDAMYWYRQDPGQGLRLIYYSQIVNDFQKGDIAEGYSVSREKKESFPLTVTSAQKNPTAFYLCASSIAVDNYEQYFGPGTRLTVT.

The J gene is TRBJ2-7, the V gene TRBV18; possible D gene TRBD2, 5 bases. CDR3 length: 13 amino acids. The germline V and J ends were trimmed by 6 bases and 2 bases, with 11 bases remaining between them. Looked up from germline, CDR1 is KGHSH and CDR2 is LQKENI. The CDR3 loop reads CASSSAEAYEQYF. CDR3 in DNA: TGTGCCAGCTCTTCAGCGGAGGCCTACGAGCAGTACTTC.

The chain combines TRBV12-5 with TRBJ2-7, with D unresolved. With 2 bases removed from V and 1 base from J, the gap between germline ends came to 12 bases. The CDR3 is made up of 15 amino acids. Germline V gene sequence: CDR1 LGHNT, CDR2 FRNRAP. The DNA of the CDR3 is TGTGCTAGTGGTTTGAATCGCGATTCGTCCTACGAGCAGTACTTC. This encodes CASGLNRDSSYEQYF.

By share of the sample, this clone is medium-sized. Written as DNA, the CDR3 is TGTGCCAGCAGCCCGGGACTAGCGGGGGGACCTACGCAGTATTTT. Residues: CASSPGLAGGPTQYF. The V call is TRBV14, the J call TRBJ2-3; 15 bases match TRBD2. Germline CDR1 reads SGHDN; CDR2 reads FVKESK. CDR3 length: 15 amino acids. J lost 8 bases, V lost 4 bases, and 4 bases had no gene match.

The genes are TRBV18 and TRBJ2-7; the D gene is possibly TRBD2 (5 bases). The length of the CDR3 is 12 residues. Trimming took 4 bases from V and 6 from J, leaving 10 bases between them. Germline V gene sequence: CDR1 KGHSH, CDR2 LQKENI. Written as DNA, the CDR3 is TGTGCCAGCTCACTGGGCGGAGGCGAGCAGTACTTC. Translating it yields CASSLGGGEQYF.

The chain uses TRBV6-6 and TRBJ2-3, with TRBD2 identical over 8 bases. The CDR3 has 15 residues. V gave up 5 bases and J gave up 0 bases; unmatched junction bases: 4. Germline V gives CDR1 MNHNY, CDR2 SVGAGI (reference sequence). The chain's CDR3 is CASSLLADSTDTQYF. The CDR3 DNA sequence: TGTGCCAGCAGTCTACTAGCGGATAGCACAGATACGCAGTATTTT.

The chain employs TRBV5-1 and TRBJ2-4; 12 bases match TRBD1. Per the germline V gene, CDR1 is SGHRS and CDR2 is YFSETQ. The CDR3 contains 15 residues. J was trimmed by 9 bases and V by 3 bases; bases with no gene match: 7. This chain's CDR3 is CASSSGGQGAGIQYF. The CDR3 bases are TGCGCCAGCAGCTCCGGGGGACAGGGGGCGGGCATTCAGTACTTC.

Only a few counts were recorded for this clone. The rearrangement joins TRBV5-4 to TRBJ1-4; D might be TRBD1 (5 bases). Germline loops: CDR1 SGHNT, CDR2 YYREEE (reference sequence). Trimming took off 0 bases at V and 6 bases at J, with 12 bases between the two ends. CDR3 length: 15 amino acids. The CDR3 sequence is CASSLARGEDEKLFF. The CDR3 DNA reads as TGTGCCAGCAGCTTGGCACGAGGGGAGGATGAAAAACTGTTTTTT.

The rearrangement links TRBV7-6 to TRBJ2-5; D is perhaps TRBD1 (6 bases). In germline, CDR1 is SGHVS, CDR2 FNYEAQ. The CDR3 totals 12 residues. Trimming removed 3 bases from V and 5 bases from J, with 7 bases in between. Here the CDR3 DNA reads TGTGCCAGCAGCTTGAGGGGGGAGACCCAGTACTTC. It encodes CASSLRGETQYF.

V and J are TRBV5-8 and TRBJ2-6; a weak D match, TRBD2 (6 bases). The CDR3 is made up of 15 amino acids. Germline lookup yields CDR1 SGHTS and CDR2 YDEGEE. Trimming shortened V by 4 bases and J by 1 base, and 9 bases separated the two germline ends. The CDR3 here is CASSARGSGANVLTF. The CDR3, as DNA: TGTGCCAGCAGCGCCCGGGGGTCTGGGGCCAACGTCCTGACTTTC.

The chain employs TRBV7-8 and TRBJ1-3; D is ambiguous. Germline CDR1 is SGHVS and CDR2 is FQNEAQ. The CDR3 runs to 17 residues. Trimming stripped 3 bases from V and 0 bases from J, with 15 bases between. This CDR3 is CASSFLGRTSSGNTIYF. CDR3 bases: TGTGCCAGCAGCTTTTTGGGCAGAACGAGCTCTGGAAACACCATATATTTT.

This clone appeared once. The CDR3 nucleotides read TGTGCCAGCAGCTTAACGACTAGGTGGGATACGCAGTATTTT. Protein product: CASSLTTRWDTQYF. The chain employs TRBV7-9 and TRBJ2-3; TRBD2 might be the D (6 bases). Germline CDR1 SEHNR, CDR2 FQNEAQ (reference sequence). This CDR3 has 14 amino acids. V was cut by 2 bases and J by 6 bases, with 12 bases left in between.

J is TRBJ2-2 and V is TRBV28, with 7 bases matching TRBD1. Germline CDR1 is MDHEN and CDR2 is SYDVKM. V trimming: 5 bases; J trimming: 2 bases; junction bases outside the gene matches: 5. The CDR3 has 15 amino acids. The CDR3 sequence: CASSLRQGNTGELFF. For the CDR3, the DNA is TGTGCCAGCAGTCTCAGACAGGGCAACACCGGGGAGCTGTTTTTT. Based on the CDR3 plus reference TRBV28 and TRBJ2-2, the full variable domain is DVKVTQSSRYLVKRTGEKVFLECVQDMDHENMFWYRQDPGLGLRLIYFSYDVKMKEKGDIPEGYSVSREKKERFSLILESASTNQTSMYLCASSLRQGNTGELFFGEGSRLTVL.

The V call is TRBV2, the J call TRBJ2-1; D uncertain. This CDR3 comprises 15 residues. The germline V and J ends were trimmed by 7 bases and 0 bases, with 13 bases remaining between them. CDR1 and CDR2 from the germline V gene are SNHLY and FYNNEI. The CDR3 protein is CASNRHLSSYNEQFF. CDR3 DNA sequence: TGTGCCAGCAACCGACACCTGAGCTCCTACAATGAGCAGTTCTTC.

V is TRBV19 and J is TRBJ1-5; TRBD1 is a possible D gene (5 bases). Between the trimmed V and J ends, which lost 5 bases and 4 bases, there was a span of 12 bases. Germline V gives CDR1 LNHDA, CDR2 SQIVND (reference sequence). The CDR3 consists of 14 residues. As DNA, the CDR3 is TGTGCCAGTAGTGGGCCGACAGAAAATCAGCCCCAGCATTTT. Encoded protein: CASSGPTENQPQHF.

The chain couples TRBV18 to TRBJ2-1; tentatively, D is TRBD1 (5 bases). This CDR3 comprises 16 residues. Trimming took 1 base from V and 1 from J, leaving 11 bases between them. Germline CDR1 is KGHSH and CDR2 is LQKENI. As DNA, the CDR3 is TGTGCCAGCTCACCACAGCAGGGAAGGTCCTACAATGAGCAGTTCTTC. As protein: CASSPQQGRSYNEQFF.